This TCR beta chain appears in the sequencing data of a study of blood T cell repertoires in COVID-19. Study information: From T cells, B-cell-depleted T cells, or PBMCs came the material, which was cDNA or gDNA.

TCRdb's table, derived via immunoSEQ multiplex PCR, lists solely in-frame clones and lacks some. Altogether around 260,000 clones are present, over 75% being singletons, with the ten largest covering 10% to 13%. The germline gives CDR1 MDHEN, CDR2 SYDVKM. This CDR3 comprises 16 residues. Trimming took 5 bases from V and 4 from J, leaving 20 bases between them. This sequence was found in a woman aged 70 to 79 with COVID-19, enrolled during active disease. The chain links TRBV28 to TRBJ1-1, with D unclear. The material sequenced was peripheral blood. The CDR3 DNA sequence: TGTGCCAGCAGTGGAGATGGACGGAACGGAGGCACTGAAGCTTTCTTT. Protein product: CASSGDGRNGGTEAFF.